Listed below are T cell receptor beta chains from one sample, sequenced in a study of control samples from healthy donors and cancer patients. Sequencing was performed with immunoSEQ multiplex PCR; in TCRdb, only in-frame clones are kept and a portion is missing. Here the sample spans roughly 100,000 clones, 83% being singletons. The sample taken for sequencing was blood. These receptors were obtained from a woman between 45 and 60 years old in good health. The CDR3 runs from the conserved cysteine through the conserved F or W. A D gene is named only where the DNA matches it firmly. Expanded clones are given a class, and other clones once, few, many or no size at all.

d_call	clone_size	v_call	j_call	cdr3_nt	cdr3_aa
NA	NA	TRBV27	TRBJ1-6	TGTGCCAGCAGTTTTCGGTACACCGACTCCTATAATTCACCCCTCCACTTT	CASSFRYTDSYNSPLHF
TRBD1	NA	TRBV5-5	TRBJ2-2	TGTGCCAGCAGCCTGGTCGGACAGGGTATTACCGGGGAGCTGTTTTTT	CASSLVGQGITGELFF
TRBD2	once	TRBV11-3	TRBJ2-2	TGTGCCAGCAGCTTGAGCGGGGGGGCCTTCGGGGAGCTGTTTTTT	CASSLSGGAFGELFF
TRBD1	NA	TRBV5-6	TRBJ1-2	TGTGCCAGCAGCTTTTACAGGGGTCCCTATGGCTACACCTTC	CASSFYRGPYGYTF
NA	NA	TRBV4-1	TRBJ1-4	TGCGCCAGCAGCCAAGAAGGTAGTCACGGGGCCGAAAAACTGTTTTTT	CASSQEGSHGAEKLFF
NA	NA	TRBV7-2	TRBJ1-1	TGTGCCAGCAGCCGTTTTTCAGTGAACACTGAAGCTTTCTTT	CASSRFSVNTEAFF
NA	NA	TRBV27	TRBJ1-1	TGTGCCAGCAGTTTAATTGGCAGGTTGAACACTGAAGCTTTCTTT	CASSLIGRLNTEAFF
NA	NA	TRBV3-1/TRBV3-2	TRBJ1-3	TGTGCCAGCAGCCAAGTGGGGGCGAACACCATATATTTT	CASSQVGANTIYF
NA	NA	TRBV15	TRBJ1-1	TGTGCCACCAGCAGAGATCAGGCTCAGGGCACTGAAGCTTTCTTT	CATSRDQAQGTEAFF
TRBD1	NA	TRBV15	TRBJ2-3	TGTGCCACCAGCAGAGGGCAGGGGGCCGCAGATACGCAGTATTTT	CATSRGQGAADTQYF